This TCR beta chain was sequenced during a study of cytomegalovirus exposure and HLA in healthy donors. Study summary: Earlier, 100 million to 120 million unique TCR beta sequences were recovered from approximately 200 million T cells by an analysis. Study findings and constraints: Highly shared sequence variants in one cluster were likely a sequencing artifact. A later analysis reportedly found that, within productive TCRs, an Asian-associated ancestry cluster had fewer N-insertions than the mean observed across the approximately 660 donors. In vitro work confirmed that a few CMV-associated chains recognize CMV antigens.

Turning to this clone: The antigen remains undetermined.

Vbeta (60) and Jbeta (13) primers were used in the PCR. Libraries were prepared by immunoSEQ multiplex PCR; TCRdb keeps only in-frame clonotypes and omits some of them. This sample has about 130,000 clones, with around 82% found just once. V was cut by 0 bases and J by 2 bases, with 8 bases left in between. Germline values: CDR1 SGDLS, CDR2 YYNGEE. The CDR3 loop spans 14 amino acids. The chain links TRBV9 to TRBJ2-5, with a weak D call TRBD2 (5 bases). This TCR came from a female donor in good health and CMV-seronegative. Sequenced sample: PBMCs. CDR3 sequence (DNA): TGTGCCAGCAGCGTAGGGACTGGGCAAGAGACCCAGTACTTC. Its translation is CASSVGTGQETQYF.